This T cell receptor beta chain was profiled in a study of blood T cell repertoires in COVID-19. V was clipped by 7 bases and J by 3 bases, with 10 bases between them. This CDR3 is 11 amino acids long. The germline gives CDR1 SQVTM, CDR2 ANQGSEA. Assay: immunoSEQ multiplex PCR; the TCRdb copy retains only in-frame clones and omits some. The profile shows 60,000 to 75,000 clones, around 85% of them singletons. The sequenced sample was peripheral blood. This TCR derives from a woman in her sixties or seventies with acute or convalescent COVID-19. This chain uses TRBV29-1 with TRBJ2-7; possibly TRBD1 for D (5 bases). The CDR3: CSGGQDYEQYF. The DNA of the CDR3 is TGCAGCGGCGGACAAGACTACGAGCAGTACTTC.